Listed here are 8 T cell receptor beta chains from one sample, sequenced in a study of blood T cell repertoires in COVID-19. TCRdb keeps only in-frame clones here, not all; method: immunoSEQ multiplex PCR. The profile shows some 150,000 clones, around four fifths of them singletons. Sample: peripheral blood. The receptors here all came from a woman between 35 and 50 years old with active or convalescent COVID-19.

This chain uses TRBV9 with TRBJ2-5; TRBD2 matches at 9 bases. Per germline, CDR1 SGDLS and CDR2 YYNGEE. Trimming cost V 0 bases and J 5 bases; bases outside gene matches: 8. CDR3 length: 16 residues. The CDR3 bases are TGTGCCAGCAGCGTAGCCCCAGCGGGAGGCCAGGAGACCCAGTACTTC. Translating gives CASSVAPAGGQETQYF.

The gene calls are TRBV28 and TRBJ2-2, with D tentatively TRBD1 (6 bases). Germline CDR1 is MDHEN and CDR2 is SYDVKM. The CDR3 has 14 residues. Trimming took 6 bases from V and 7 from J, leaving 15 bases between them. CDR3 nucleotide sequence: TGTGCCAGCAGCCCAGCTACAGGGATCGGGGAGCTGTTTTTT. This codes for CASSPATGIGELFF.

This rearrangement joins TRBV5-6 to TRBJ1-2; D is uncertain. V was shortened by 4 bases and J by 2 bases, with 12 bases between the two germline ends. CDR3 length: 14 amino acids. The V gene's germline CDR1 is SGHDT and CDR2 YYEEEE. The CDR3 protein is CASSGGRRNYGYTF. CDR3 DNA: TGTGCCAGCAGCGGCGGGCGCAGGAACTATGGCTACACCTTC.

This chain joins TRBV18 and TRBJ1-1; D possibly corresponds to TRBD1 (6 bases). CDR3 length equals 16 residues. Germline V lookup: CDR1 KGHSH, CDR2 LQKENI. Deletions cut 4 bases from V and 1 base from J, with 16 bases between. DNA of the CDR3: TGTGCCAGCTCACTCGCGGAGCAGGGGAAGAACACTGAAGCTTTCTTT. Translated, it gives CASSLAEQGKNTEAFF.

The chain carries TRBV6-2 or TRBV6-3 and TRBJ1-1; 9 nucleotides align to TRBD1. J was trimmed by 5 bases and V by 4 bases; bases with no gene match: 2. From germline, CDR1 is MNHEY and CDR2 SVGEGT. CDR3 size: 13 residues. CDR3 bases: TGTGCCAGCAGTTCTGGGACAGGGACTGAAGCTTTCTTT. It translates to CASSSGTGTEAFF.

The chain carries TRBV5-4 and TRBJ2-1; 10 positions agree with TRBD1. CDR3 length: 15 amino acids. CDR1 SGHNT and CDR2 YYREEE come from the germline V gene (reference sequence). J gave up 4 bases and V 4 bases, and 5 bases lay outside the gene matches. CDR3 in DNA: TGTGCCAGCAGCCCCGGGACAGGGGTATACAATGAGCAGTTCTTC. Its translation is CASSPGTGVYNEQFF.

The rearrangement links TRBV10-3 to TRBJ1-3; TRBD1 might be the D (5 bases). Germline assignment: CDR1 ENHRY and CDR2 SYGVKD. V gave up 10 bases and J gave up 2 bases, with 9 bases separating them. The CDR3 extends over 12 amino acids. CDR3 protein: CATTGPGNTIYF. CDR3 DNA: TGTGCCACCACAGGACCTGGAAACACCATATATTTT.

The chain couples TRBV2 to TRBJ1-6, with no clear D. Germline V gene sequence: CDR1 SNHLY, CDR2 FYNNEI. Trimming left V 11 bases short and J 3 bases short, with 11 bases between. The CDR3 is 13 residues long. Here the CDR3 reads CAARLGYNSPLHF. Here the CDR3 DNA reads TGTGCCGCCAGGTTAGGCTATAATTCACCCCTCCACTTT.